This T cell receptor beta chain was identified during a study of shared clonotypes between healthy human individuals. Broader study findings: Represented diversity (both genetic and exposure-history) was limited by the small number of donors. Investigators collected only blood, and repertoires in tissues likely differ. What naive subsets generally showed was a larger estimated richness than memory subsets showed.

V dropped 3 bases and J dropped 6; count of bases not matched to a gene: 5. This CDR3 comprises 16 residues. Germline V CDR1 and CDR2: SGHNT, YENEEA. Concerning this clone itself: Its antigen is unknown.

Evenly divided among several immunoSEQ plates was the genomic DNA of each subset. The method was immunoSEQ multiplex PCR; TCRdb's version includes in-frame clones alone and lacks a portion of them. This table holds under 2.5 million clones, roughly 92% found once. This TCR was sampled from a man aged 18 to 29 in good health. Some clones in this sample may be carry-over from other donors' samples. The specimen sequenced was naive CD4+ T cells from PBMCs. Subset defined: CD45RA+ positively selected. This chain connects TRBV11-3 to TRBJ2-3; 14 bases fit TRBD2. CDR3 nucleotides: TGTGCCAGCAGCTTGGGACTAGCGGGAGAGTCGGATACGCAGTATTTT. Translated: CASSLGLAGESDTQYF.